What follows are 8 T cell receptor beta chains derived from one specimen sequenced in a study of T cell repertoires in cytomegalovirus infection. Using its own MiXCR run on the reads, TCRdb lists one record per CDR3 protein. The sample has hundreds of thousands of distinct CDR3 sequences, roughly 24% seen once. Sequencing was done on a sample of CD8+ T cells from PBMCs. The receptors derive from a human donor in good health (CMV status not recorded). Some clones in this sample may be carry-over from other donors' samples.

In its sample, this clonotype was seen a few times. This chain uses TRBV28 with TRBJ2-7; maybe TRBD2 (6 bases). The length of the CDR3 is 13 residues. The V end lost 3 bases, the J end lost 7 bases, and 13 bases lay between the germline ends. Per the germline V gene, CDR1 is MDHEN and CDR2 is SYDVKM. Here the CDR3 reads CASSFMGGVEQYV. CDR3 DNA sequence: TGTGCCAGCAGTTTCATGGGGGGTGTGGAGCAGTACGTC.

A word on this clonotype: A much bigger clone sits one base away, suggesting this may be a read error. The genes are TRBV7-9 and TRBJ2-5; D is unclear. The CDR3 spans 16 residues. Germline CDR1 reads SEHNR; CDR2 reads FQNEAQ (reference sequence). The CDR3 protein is CTSSLEGFRPQETQYF. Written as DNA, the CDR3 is TGTACCAGCAGCTTAGAAGGGTTCAGGCCCCAAGAGACCCAGTACTTC.

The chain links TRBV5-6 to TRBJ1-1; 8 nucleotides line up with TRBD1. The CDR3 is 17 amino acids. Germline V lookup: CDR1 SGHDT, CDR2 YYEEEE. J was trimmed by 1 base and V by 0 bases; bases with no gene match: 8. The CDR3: CASSLARTGSRNTEAFF. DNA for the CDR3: TGTGCCAGCAGCTTGGCCCGGACAGGGAGTAGGAACACTGAAGCTTTCTTT.

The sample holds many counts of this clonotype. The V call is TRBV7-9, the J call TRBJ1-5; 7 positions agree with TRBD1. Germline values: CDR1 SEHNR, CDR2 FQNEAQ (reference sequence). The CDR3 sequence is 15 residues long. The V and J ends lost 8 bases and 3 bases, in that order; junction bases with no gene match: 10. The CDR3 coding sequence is TGTGCCAGCGGCCCCCCCGGGACAGTCAATCAGCCCCAGCATTTT. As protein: CASGPPGTVNQPQHF.

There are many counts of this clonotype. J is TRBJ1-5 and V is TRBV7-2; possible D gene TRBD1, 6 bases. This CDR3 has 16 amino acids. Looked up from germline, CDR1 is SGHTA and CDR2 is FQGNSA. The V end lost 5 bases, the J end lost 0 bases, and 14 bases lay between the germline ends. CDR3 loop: CASSPGEYYSNQPQHF. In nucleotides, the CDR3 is TGTGCCAGCAGCCCAGGGGAGTACTATAGCAATCAGCCCCAGCATTTT.

CDR3 in DNA: TGTGCCAGCTTAATAGGAGATACGCAGTATTTT. This sequence encodes CASLIGDTQYF. The rearrangement links TRBV6-6 to TRBJ2-3; D is unresolved. V was shortened by 8 bases and J by 5 bases, with 8 bases between the two germline ends. The germline V gene encodes CDR1 MNHNY and CDR2 SVGAGI (reference sequence). This CDR3 comprises 11 residues.

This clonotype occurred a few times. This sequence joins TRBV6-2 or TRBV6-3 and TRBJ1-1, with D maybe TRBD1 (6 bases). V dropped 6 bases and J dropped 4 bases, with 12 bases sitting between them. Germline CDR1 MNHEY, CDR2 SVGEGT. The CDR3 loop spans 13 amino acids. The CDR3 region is CASSDRIPTEAFF. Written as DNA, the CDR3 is TGTGCCAGCAGCGACAGGATCCCCACTGAAGCTTTCTTT.

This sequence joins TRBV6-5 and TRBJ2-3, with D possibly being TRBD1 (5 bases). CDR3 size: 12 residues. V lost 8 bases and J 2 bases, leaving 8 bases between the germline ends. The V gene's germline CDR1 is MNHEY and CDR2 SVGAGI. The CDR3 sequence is CASQGYTDTQYF. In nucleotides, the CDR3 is TGTGCCAGCCAGGGCTACACAGATACGCAGTATTTT.